This record looks at one T cell receptor beta chain sequence and its context. This entry is derived from a study of T cells in Graves' hyperthyroidism and ophthalmopathy. Trimming pared 6 bases from V and 0 bases from J, leaving 12 bases between. CDR1 and CDR2 (germline): SGHTA, FQGNSA. CDR3 size: 14 residues. TCR beta CDR3 regions were amplified from RNA. HTBI primers were employed in a first-round RT-PCR of the TCR CDR3. TCRdb independently ran MiXCR on the multiplex PCR reads; one entry per CDR3 protein. The sample yields some 800,000 distinct CDR3 sequences, over 35% seen once. The TCR originated in a man between 18 and 35 years old with Graves' hyperthyroidism. The V call is TRBV7-2, the J call TRBJ2-7, with D possibly TRBD2 on 6 matching bases. The sample comprised blood. DNA of the CDR3: TGTGCCAGCAGTACCCCCGGGAGCTCCTACGAGCAGTACTTC. Amino acids: CASSTPGSSYEQYF. Drawing the rest from reference TRBV7-2 and TRBJ2-7, the complete variable domain is GAGVSQSPSNKVTEKGKDVELRCDPISGHTALYWYRQSLGQGLEFLIYFQGNSAPDKSGLPSDRFSAERTGGSVSTLTIQRTQQEDSAVYLCASSTPGSSYEQYFGPGTRLTVT.